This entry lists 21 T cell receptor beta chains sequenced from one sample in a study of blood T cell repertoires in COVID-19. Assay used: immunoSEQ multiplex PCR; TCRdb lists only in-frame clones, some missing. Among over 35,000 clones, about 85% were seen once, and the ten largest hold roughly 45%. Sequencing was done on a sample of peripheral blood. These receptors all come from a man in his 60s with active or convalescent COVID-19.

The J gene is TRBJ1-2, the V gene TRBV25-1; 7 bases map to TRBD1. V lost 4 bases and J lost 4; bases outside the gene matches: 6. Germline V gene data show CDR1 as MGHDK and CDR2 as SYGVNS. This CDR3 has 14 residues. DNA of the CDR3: TGTGCCAGCAGTGCCAACCGGGACAGCTATGGCTACACCTTC. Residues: CASSANRDSYGYTF.

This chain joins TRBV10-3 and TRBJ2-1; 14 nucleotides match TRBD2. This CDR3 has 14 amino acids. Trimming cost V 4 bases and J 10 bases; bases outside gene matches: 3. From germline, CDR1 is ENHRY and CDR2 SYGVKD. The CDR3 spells CAISVGLAGAEQFF. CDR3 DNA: TGTGCCATCAGTGTGGGACTAGCGGGAGCCGAGCAGTTCTTC.

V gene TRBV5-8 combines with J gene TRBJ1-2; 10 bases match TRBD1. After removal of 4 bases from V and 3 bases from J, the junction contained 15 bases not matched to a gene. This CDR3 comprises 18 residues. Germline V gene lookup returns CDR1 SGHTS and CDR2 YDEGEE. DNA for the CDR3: TGTGCCAGCAGCCCCCGGACAGGGGGATGGTCGAGGGACTATGGCTACACCTTC. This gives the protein CASSPRTGGWSRDYGYTF.

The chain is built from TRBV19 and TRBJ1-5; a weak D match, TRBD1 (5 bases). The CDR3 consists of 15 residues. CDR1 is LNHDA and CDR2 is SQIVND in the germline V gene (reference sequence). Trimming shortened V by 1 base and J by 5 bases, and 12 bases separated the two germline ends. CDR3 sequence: CASSIGPDRDQPQHF. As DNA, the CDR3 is TGTGCCAGTAGTATAGGGCCTGACAGAGATCAGCCCCAGCATTTT. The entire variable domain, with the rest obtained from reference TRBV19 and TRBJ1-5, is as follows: DGGITQSPKYLFRKEGQNVTLSCEQNLNHDAMYWYRQDPGQGLRLIYYSQIVNDFQKGDIAEGYSVSREKKESFPLTVTSAQKNPTAFYLCASSIGPDRDQPQHFGDGTRLSIL.

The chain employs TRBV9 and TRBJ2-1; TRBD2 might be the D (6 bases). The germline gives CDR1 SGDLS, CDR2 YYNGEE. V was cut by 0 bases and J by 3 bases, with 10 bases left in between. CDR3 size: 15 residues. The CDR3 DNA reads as TGTGCCAGCAGCGTAGGGGAGGATCTCTACAATGAGCAGTTCTTC. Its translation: CASSVGEDLYNEQFF.

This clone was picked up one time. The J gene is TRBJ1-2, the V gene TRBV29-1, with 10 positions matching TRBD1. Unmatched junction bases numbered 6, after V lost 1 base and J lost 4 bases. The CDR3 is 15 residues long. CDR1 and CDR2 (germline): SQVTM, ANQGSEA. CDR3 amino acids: CSVEATDRGPYGYTF. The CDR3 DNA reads TGCAGCGTTGAAGCCACCGACAGGGGGCCCTATGGCTACACCTTC.

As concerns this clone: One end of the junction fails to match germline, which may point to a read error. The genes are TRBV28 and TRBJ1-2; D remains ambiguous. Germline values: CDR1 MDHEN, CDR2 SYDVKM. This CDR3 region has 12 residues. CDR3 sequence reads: CASRPSKYGYTF. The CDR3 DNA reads TGTGCCAGCAGGCCCTCTAAATATGGCTACACCTTC.

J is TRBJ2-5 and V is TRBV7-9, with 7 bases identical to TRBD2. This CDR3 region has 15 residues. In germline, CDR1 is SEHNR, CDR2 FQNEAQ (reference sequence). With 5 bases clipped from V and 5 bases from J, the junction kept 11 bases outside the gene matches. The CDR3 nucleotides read TGTGCCAGCAGCGCACCCGCCGGCGGGAGTGAGACCCAGTACTTC. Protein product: CASSAPAGGSETQYF.

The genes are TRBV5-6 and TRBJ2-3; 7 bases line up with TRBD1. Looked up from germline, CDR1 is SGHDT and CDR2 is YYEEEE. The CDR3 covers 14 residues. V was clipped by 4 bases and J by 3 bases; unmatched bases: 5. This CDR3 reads CASSPGTVTDTQYF. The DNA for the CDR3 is TGTGCCAGCAGCCCCGGGACAGTAACAGATACGCAGTATTTT. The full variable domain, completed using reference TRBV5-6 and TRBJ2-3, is DAGVTQSPTHLIKTRGQQVTLRCSPKSGHDTVSWYQQALGQGPQFIFQYYEEEERQRGNFPDRFSGHQFPNYSSELNVNALLLGDSALYLCASSPGTVTDTQYFGPGTRLTVL.

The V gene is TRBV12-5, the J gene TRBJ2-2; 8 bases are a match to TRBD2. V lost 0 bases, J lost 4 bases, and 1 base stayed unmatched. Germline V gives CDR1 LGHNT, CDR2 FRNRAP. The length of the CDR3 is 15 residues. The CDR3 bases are TGTGCTAGTGGTTTGGTAGCGGGAGTCACCGGGGAGCTGTTTTTT. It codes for CASGLVAGVTGELFF. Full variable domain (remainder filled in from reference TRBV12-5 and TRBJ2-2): DARVTQTPRHKVTEMGQEVTMRCQPILGHNTVFWYRQTMMQGLELLAYFRNRAPLDDSGMPKDRFSAEMPDATLATLKIQPSEPRDSAVYFCASGLVAGVTGELFFGEGSRLTVL.

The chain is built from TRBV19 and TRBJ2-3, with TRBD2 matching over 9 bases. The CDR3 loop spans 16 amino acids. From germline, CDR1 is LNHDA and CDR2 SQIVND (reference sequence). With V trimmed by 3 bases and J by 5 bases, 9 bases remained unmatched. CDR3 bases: TGTGCCAGTAGTATTAGCTCTAGCGGGGTGGTAGATACGCAGTATTTT. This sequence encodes CASSISSSGVVDTQYF. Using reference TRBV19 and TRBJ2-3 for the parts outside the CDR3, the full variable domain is DGGITQSPKYLFRKEGQNVTLSCEQNLNHDAMYWYRQDPGQGLRLIYYSQIVNDFQKGDIAEGYSVSREKKESFPLTVTSAQKNPTAFYLCASSISSSGVVDTQYFGPGTRLTVL.

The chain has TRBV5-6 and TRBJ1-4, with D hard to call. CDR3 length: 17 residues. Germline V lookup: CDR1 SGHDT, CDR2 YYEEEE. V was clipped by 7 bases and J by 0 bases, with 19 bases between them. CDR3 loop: CASGLRVLLATNEKLFF. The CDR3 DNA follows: TGTGCCAGCGGCCTGCGGGTCCTACTTGCAACTAATGAAAAACTGTTTTTT.

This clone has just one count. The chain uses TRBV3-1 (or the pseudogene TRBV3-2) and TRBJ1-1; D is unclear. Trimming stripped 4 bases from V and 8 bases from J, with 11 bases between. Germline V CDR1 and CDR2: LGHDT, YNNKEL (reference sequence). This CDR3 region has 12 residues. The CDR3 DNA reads TGTGCCAGCAGCCGAACGAAGACAGAAGCTTTCTTT. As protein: CASSRTKTEAFF.

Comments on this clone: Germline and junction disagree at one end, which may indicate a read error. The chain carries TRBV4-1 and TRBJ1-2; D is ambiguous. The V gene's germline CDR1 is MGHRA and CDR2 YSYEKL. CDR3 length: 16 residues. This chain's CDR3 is CASSQGSGRANYSYTF. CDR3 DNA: TGCGCCAGCAGCCAAGGTTCTGGGCGGGCGAACTATAGCTACACCTTC.

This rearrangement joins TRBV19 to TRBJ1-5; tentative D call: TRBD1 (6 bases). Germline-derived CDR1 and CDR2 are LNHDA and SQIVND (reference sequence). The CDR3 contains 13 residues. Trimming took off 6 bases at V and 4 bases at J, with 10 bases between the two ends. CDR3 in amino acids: CASSGTKNQPQHF. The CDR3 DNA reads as TGTGCCAGTAGCGGGACAAAGAATCAGCCCCAGCATTTT.

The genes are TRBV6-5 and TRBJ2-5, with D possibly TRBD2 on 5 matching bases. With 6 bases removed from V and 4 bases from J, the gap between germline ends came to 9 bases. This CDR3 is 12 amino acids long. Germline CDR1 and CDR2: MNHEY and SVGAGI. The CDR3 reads CASSRGSETQYF. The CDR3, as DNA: TGTGCCAGCAGCCGGGGTTCAGAGACCCAGTACTTC.

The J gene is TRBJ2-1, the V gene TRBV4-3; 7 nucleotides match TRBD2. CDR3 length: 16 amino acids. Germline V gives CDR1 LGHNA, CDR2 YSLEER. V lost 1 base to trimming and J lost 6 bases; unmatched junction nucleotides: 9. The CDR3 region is CASSQGAGEPSNEQFF. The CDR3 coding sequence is TGCGCCAGCAGCCAAGGGGCGGGGGAACCTTCCAATGAGCAGTTCTTC.

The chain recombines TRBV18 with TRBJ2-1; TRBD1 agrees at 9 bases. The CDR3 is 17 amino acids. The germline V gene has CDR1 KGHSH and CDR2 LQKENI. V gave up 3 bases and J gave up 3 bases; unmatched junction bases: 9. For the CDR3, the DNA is TGTGCCAGCTCACCTCAGCCCGGGACAGGGCGCTACAATGAGCAGTTCTTC. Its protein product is CASSPQPGTGRYNEQFF.

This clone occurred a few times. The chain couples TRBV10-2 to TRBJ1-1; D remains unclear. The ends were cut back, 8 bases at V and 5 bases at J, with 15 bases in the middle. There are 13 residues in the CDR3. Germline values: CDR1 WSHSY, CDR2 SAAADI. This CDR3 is CASAIGRGTEAFF. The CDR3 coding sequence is TGCGCCAGCGCTATAGGAAGAGGTACTGAAGCTTTCTTT.

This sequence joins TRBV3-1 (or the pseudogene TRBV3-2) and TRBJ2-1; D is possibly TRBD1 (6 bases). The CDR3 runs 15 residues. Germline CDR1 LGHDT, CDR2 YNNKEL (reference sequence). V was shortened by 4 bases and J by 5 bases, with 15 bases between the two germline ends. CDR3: CASSLPGVGNNEQFF. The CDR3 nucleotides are TGTGCCAGCAGCCTCCCAGGGGTGGGAAACAATGAGCAGTTCTTC.

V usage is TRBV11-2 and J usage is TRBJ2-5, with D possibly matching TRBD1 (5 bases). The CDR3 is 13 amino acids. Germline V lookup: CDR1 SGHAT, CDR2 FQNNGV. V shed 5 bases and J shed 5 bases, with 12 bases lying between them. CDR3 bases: TGTGCCAGCAGCCCTAGACACAGGGAGACCCAGTACTTC. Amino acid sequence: CASSPRHRETQYF.